A single sample gave rise to the 9 T cell receptor beta chains below, sequenced in a study of beta chain features in type 1 diabetes (dated by TCRdb to 2017 to 2018). Receptor amplification or capture employed the immunoSEQ multiplex PCR assay. The entire amount of isolated RNA was reverse transcribed using the High Capacity cDNA Reverse Transcription Kit, so the sequenced TCRB transcripts were expressed ones. TCRdb obtained this table from immuneACCESS and retained in-frame rearrangements with V and J assigned. These tables miss some clones; where compared with another copy, unresolved V genes account for less than half of the shortfall, and the remainder is unexplained. Here the sample has 200,000 to 300,000 clones; about 25% occur a single time. The leading ten clones occupy around 4% of the sample. Sequenced input: central memory CD4+ T cells from blood. All receptors derive from a young man in good health.

This clone was counted between two and nine times. The rearrangement joins TRBV4-2 to TRBJ2-2; weak D call: TRBD1 (5 bases). This CDR3 contains 16 residues. Trimming shortened V by 1 base and J by 5 bases, and 14 bases separated the two germline ends. CDR1 is LGHNA, CDR2 YNFKEQ, per germline. The CDR3 region is CASSQGYGRATGELFF. Here the CDR3 DNA reads TGTGCCAGCAGCCAAGGATACGGCAGGGCTACCGGGGAGCTGTTTTTT.

In its sample, this clone was seen a few times. The chain employs TRBV30 and TRBJ1-5; 7 positions match TRBD1. The CDR3 sequence is 14 residues long. In germline, CDR1 is GTSNPN, CDR2 SVGIG (reference sequence). After removal of 3 bases from V and 5 bases from J, the junction contained 7 bases not matched to a gene. The CDR3 protein is CAWSMTGSYQPQHF. The CDR3 DNA follows: TGTGCCTGGAGCATGACAGGGTCCTATCAGCCCCAGCATTTT.

This clone was recorded at least ten times. The V gene is TRBV10-2, the J gene TRBJ2-1, with unresolved D. The CDR3 has 11 residues. Germline-derived CDR1 and CDR2 are WSHSY and SAAADI. V gave up 5 bases and J gave up 7 bases, with 6 bases separating them. The CDR3 loop is CASSQKNEQFF. CDR3 coding DNA: TGCGCCAGCAGTCAAAAGAATGAGCAGTTCTTC.

This clone was found a few times. The V call is TRBV2, the J call TRBJ2-2; no clear D. The CDR3 is made up of 17 amino acids. Germline V CDR1 and CDR2: SNHLY, FYNNEI. V shed 6 bases and J shed 7 bases, with 24 bases lying between them. The CDR3 bases are TGTGCCAGCAGCGTGGCGACTTTTATGTTAGTAGGCGGGGAGCTGTTTTTT. Translation gives CASSVATFMLVGGELFF. Complete variable domain (other parts from reference TRBV2 and TRBJ2-2): EPEVTQTPSHQVTQMGQEVILRCVPISNHLYFYWYRQILGQKVEFLVSFYNNEISEKSEIFDDQFSVERPDGSNFTLKIRSTKLEDSAMYFCASSVATFMLVGGELFFGEGSRLTVL.

V usage is TRBV6-5 and J usage is TRBJ2-2; 9 nucleotides line up with TRBD2. The germline V gene has CDR1 MNHEY and CDR2 SVGAGI. This CDR3 has 15 amino acids. V trimming: 6 bases; J trimming: 0 bases; junction bases outside the gene matches: 2. CDR3 residues: CASRLAGANTGELFF. As DNA, the CDR3 is TGTGCCAGCAGATTAGCGGGAGCGAACACCGGGGAGCTGTTTTTT.

This clone was seen only a few times. The V and J genes are TRBV29-1 and TRBJ2-5, with D hard to call. Germline values: CDR1 SQVTM, CDR2 ANQGSEA. The CDR3 sequence is 12 residues long. Trimming cost V 3 bases and J 10 bases, with 15 bases left between them. DNA of the CDR3: TGCAGCGTTGATGAATCGGGCCTGCACCAGTACTTC. Residues: CSVDESGLHQYF.

On this clone: Other nucleotide sequences from this sample produce the same CDR3. The chain uses TRBV5-1 and TRBJ2-3; 7 bases align to TRBD2. The germline V gene encodes CDR1 SGHRS and CDR2 YFSETQ. The CDR3 loop spans 15 amino acids. With V trimmed by 3 bases and J by 2 bases, 6 bases remained unmatched. The CDR3 protein is CASSSRSGYTDTQYF. In DNA form, the CDR3 reads TGCGCCAGCAGCTCGCGTAGCGGGTACACAGATACGCAGTATTTT.

This chain uses TRBV13 with TRBJ1-2; D not resolved. V lost 2 bases to trimming and J lost 4 bases, with 11 bases between them. This CDR3 spans 14 amino acids. Germline values: CDR1 PRHDT, CDR2 FYEKMQ (reference sequence). The CDR3 region has the DNA TGTGCCAGCAGCTTAAAGGCTCGGGGCTATGGCTACACCTTC. Translation: CASSLKARGYGYTF. Drawing the rest from reference TRBV13 and TRBJ1-2, the complete variable domain is AAGVIQSPRHLIKEKRETATLKCYPIPRHDTVYWYQQGPGQDPQFLISFYEKMQSDKGSIPDRFSAQQFSDYHSELNMSSLELGDSALYFCASSLKARGYGYTFGSGTRLTVV.

The J gene is TRBJ2-1, the V gene TRBV25-1; D is possibly TRBD2 (6 bases). Looked up from germline, CDR1 is MGHDK and CDR2 is SYGVNS. Between the trimmed V and J ends, which lost 4 bases and 4 bases, there was a span of 8 bases. The CDR3 loop spans 13 amino acids. CDR3 in amino acids: CASSADYYNEQFF. In nucleotides, the CDR3 is TGTGCCAGCAGTGCGGACTATTACAATGAGCAGTTCTTC.